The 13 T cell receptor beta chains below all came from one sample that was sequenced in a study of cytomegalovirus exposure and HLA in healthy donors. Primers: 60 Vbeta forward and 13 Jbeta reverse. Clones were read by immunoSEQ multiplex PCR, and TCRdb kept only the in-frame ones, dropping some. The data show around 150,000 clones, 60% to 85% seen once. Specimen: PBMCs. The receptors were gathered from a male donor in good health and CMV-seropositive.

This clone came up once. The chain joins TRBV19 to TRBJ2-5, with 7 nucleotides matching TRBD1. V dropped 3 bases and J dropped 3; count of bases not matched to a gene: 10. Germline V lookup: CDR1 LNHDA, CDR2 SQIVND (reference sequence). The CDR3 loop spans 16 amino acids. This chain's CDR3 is CASSITGGQVEETQYF. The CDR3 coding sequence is TGTGCCAGTAGTATTACAGGTGGACAGGTGGAAGAGACCCAGTACTTC.

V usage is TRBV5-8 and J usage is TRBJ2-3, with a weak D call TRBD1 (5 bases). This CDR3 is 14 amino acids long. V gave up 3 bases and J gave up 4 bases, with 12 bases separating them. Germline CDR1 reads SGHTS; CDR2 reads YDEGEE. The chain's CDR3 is CASSSRRGSDTQYF. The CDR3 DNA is TGTGCCAGCAGCTCGCGAAGGGGTTCAGATACGCAGTATTTT.

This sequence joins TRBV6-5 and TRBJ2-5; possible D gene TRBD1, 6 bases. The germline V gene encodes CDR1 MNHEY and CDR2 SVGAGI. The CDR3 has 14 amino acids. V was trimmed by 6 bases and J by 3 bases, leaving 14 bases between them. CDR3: CASRQGYAEETQYF. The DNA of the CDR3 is TGTGCCAGCAGACAGGGTTACGCTGAAGAGACCCAGTACTTC.

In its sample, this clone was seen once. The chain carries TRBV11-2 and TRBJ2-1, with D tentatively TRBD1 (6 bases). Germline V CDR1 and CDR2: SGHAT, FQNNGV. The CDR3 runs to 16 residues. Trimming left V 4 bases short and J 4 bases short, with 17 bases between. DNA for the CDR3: TGTGCCAGCAGCTCCCCCGGGACACCAAATTACAATGAGCAGTTCTTC. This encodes CASSSPGTPNYNEQFF.

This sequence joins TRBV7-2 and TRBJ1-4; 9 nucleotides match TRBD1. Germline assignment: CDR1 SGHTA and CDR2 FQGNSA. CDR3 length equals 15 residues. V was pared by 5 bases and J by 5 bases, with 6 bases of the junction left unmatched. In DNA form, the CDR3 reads TGTGCCAGCAGCCCTACAGGACAGGGGAATGAAAAACTGTTTTTT. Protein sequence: CASSPTGQGNEKLFF.

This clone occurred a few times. The CDR3 loop reads CASRARGKGLEQYF. In nucleotides, the CDR3 is TGTGCCAGCAGGGCGAGGGGGAAGGGGCTCGAGCAGTACTTC. The genes are TRBV5-6 and TRBJ2-7; a weak D match, TRBD1 (6 bases). V lost 5 bases and J 6 bases, leaving 18 bases between the germline ends. Germline CDR1 and CDR2: SGHDT and YYEEEE. CDR3 length: 14 residues.

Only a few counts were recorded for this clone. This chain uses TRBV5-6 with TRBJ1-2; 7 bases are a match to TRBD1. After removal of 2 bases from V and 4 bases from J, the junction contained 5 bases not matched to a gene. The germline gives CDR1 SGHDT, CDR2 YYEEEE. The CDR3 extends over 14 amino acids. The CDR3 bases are TGTGCCAGCAGCTTCGGCAGGGGGGTCTATGGCTACACCTTC. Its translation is CASSFGRGVYGYTF.

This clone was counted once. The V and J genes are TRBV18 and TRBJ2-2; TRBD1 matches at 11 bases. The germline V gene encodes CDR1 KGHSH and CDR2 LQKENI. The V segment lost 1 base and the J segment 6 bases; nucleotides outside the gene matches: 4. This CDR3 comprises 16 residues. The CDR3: CASSPRTGGASGELFF. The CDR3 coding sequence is TGTGCCAGCTCACCACGGACAGGGGGCGCGTCCGGGGAGCTGTTTTTT.

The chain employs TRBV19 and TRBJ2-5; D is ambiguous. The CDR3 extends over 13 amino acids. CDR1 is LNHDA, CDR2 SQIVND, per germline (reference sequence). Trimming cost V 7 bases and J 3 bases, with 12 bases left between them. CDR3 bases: TGTGCCAGTAATGCAGGAAGAAAAGAGACCCAGTACTTC. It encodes CASNAGRKETQYF.

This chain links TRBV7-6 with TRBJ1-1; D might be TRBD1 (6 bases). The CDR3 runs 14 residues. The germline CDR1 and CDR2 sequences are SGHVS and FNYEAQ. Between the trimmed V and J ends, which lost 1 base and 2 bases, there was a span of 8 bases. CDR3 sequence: CASSLDRVNTEAFF. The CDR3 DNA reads TGTGCCAGCAGCTTAGACAGGGTTAACACTGAAGCTTTCTTT.

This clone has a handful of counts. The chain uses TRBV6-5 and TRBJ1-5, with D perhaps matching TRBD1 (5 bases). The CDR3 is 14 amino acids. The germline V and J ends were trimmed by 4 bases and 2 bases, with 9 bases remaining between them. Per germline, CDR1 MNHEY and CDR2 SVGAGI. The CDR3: CASSLTVGNQPQHF. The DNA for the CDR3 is TGTGCCAGCAGTTTGACAGTGGGCAATCAGCCCCAGCATTTT.

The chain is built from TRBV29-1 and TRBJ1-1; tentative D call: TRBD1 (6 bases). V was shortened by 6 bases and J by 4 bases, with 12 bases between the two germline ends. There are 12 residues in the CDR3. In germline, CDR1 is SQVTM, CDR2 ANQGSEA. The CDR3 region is CSVVRGSTEAFF. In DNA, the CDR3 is TGCAGCGTAGTCAGGGGTAGCACTGAAGCTTTCTTT.

The CDR3 DNA sequence: TGTGCCAGCAGCTCCTCTCCGAATTCACCCCTCCACTTT. It yields the protein CASSSSPNSPLHF. This chain connects TRBV6-1 to TRBJ1-6; D unclear. Trimming took 6 bases from V and 7 from J, leaving 10 bases between them. This CDR3 has 13 residues. The germline V gene has CDR1 MNHNS and CDR2 SASEGT.